The 4 T cell receptor beta chains reported below all come from one sample, sequenced in a study of memory CD8 T cells in hepatitis C reinfection. Sequencing used immunoSEQ multiplex PCR; TCRdb keeps in-frame clones, though not all of them. The data contain some 46,000 clones, 89% of them singletons. The time point: late/post reinfection, 12 to 24 weeks after detection. The sorted cells went straight to TCR sequencing with no prior in vitro expansion. The sequenced sample was naive CD8+ T cells sorted from blood. Every receptor here comes from a man in his late teens or twenties with hepatitis C virus infection.

This clone was picked up one time. The chain uses TRBV5-1 and TRBJ2-3; 7 nucleotides match TRBD2. J lost 3 bases, V lost 0 bases, and 10 bases had no gene match. Per germline, CDR1 SGHRS and CDR2 YFSETQ. The CDR3 spans 17 residues. CDR3 in DNA: TGCGCCAGCAGCTTGGGCATAAACGGGGGGATTACAGATACGCAGTATTTT. This gives the protein CASSLGINGGITDTQYF.

The genes are TRBV29-1 and TRBJ2-1, with unresolved D. The V gene's germline CDR1 is SQVTM and CDR2 ANQGSEA. The V end was cut by 7 bases, the J end by 0 bases, with 10 bases between. The CDR3 is made up of 13 amino acids. CDR3 region: CSGLRRSYNEQFF. DNA of the CDR3: TGCAGCGGTCTCAGGCGCTCCTACAATGAGCAGTTCTTC.

CDR3 coding DNA: TGCGCCAGCAGCCAAGTATCGGTACCCTCCTACGAGCAGTACTTC. It encodes CASSQVSVPSYEQYF. The chain joins TRBV4-1 to TRBJ2-5; D gene ambiguous. The assigned J gene may be wrong: the sequence end matches TRBJ2-7 better. CDR3 length: 15 residues. Germline V gives CDR1 MGHRA, CDR2 YSYEKL.

V gene TRBV2 combines with J gene TRBJ1-4; D gene uncertain. Germline V gene data show CDR1 as SNHLY and CDR2 as FYNNEI. This CDR3 is built from 13 residues. V was shortened by 9 bases and J by 4 bases, with 12 bases between the two germline ends. Written as DNA, the CDR3 is TGTGCCAGTACAACCCCAGATAATGAAAAACTGTTTTTT. Protein product: CASTTPDNEKLFF.